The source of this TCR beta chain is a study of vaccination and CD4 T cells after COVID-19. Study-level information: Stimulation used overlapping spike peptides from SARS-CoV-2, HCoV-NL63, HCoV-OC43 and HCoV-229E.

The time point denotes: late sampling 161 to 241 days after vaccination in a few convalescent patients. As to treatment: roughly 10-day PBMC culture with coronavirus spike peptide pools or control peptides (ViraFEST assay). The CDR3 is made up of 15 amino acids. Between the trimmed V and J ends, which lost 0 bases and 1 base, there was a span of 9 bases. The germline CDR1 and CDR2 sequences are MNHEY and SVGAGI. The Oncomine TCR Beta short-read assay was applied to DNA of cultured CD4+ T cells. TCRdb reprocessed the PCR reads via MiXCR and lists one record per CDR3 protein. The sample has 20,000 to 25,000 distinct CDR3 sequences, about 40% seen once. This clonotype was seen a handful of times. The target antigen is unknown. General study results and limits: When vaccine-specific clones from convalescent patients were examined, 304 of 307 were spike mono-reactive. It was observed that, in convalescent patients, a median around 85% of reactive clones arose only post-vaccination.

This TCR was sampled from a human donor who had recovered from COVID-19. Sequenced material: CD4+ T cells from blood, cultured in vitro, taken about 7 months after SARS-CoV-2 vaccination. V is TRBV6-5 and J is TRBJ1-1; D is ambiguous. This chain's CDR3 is CASSYSSRGNTEAFF. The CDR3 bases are TGTGCCAGCAGTTACTCGAGTAGAGGGAACACTGAAGCTTTCTTT.